Listed below are T cell receptor beta chains from one sample, sequenced in a study of blood T cell repertoires in COVID-19. TCRdb's copy holds only in-frame clones and misses some; the assay was immunoSEQ multiplex PCR. Among about 120,000 clones listed, roughly 87% were seen once. Sequencing was done on a sample of peripheral blood. The receptors were sampled from a human donor in a cohort sampled during active COVID-19. The conserved cysteine and the conserved F or W are not part of the CDR3 here. Size is omitted from some rows. Given values are once, few, many or a class for expanded clones.

v_gene	abundance	j_gene	len	CDR3aa
TRBV15	-	TRBJ1-2	12	ATTKDRDNYGYT
TRBV12-3/TRBV12-4	-	TRBJ1-3	11	ASTYSSGNTIY
TRBV6-1	few	TRBJ2-1	12	ASSDSGGANEQF
TRBV6-2/TRBV6-3	-	TRBJ2-7	13	ASSSGGGPSYEQY
TRBV6-5	-	TRBJ2-7	11	ASSPLGGNEQY
TRBV4-1	-	TRBJ2-1	12	ASSHPTQLFEQF
TRBV6-1	-	TRBJ1-2	14	ASSEASLWTGNGYT
TRBV4-1	-	TRBJ1-3	14	ASSQPTGGSGNTIY
TRBV11-2	-	TRBJ2-3	13	ASSLLSGGPDTQY
TRBV7-9	-	TRBJ1-2	9	ASSPDYGYT
TRBV28	-	TRBJ2-3	18	ASSLLGLGLAGGSRGTQY
TRBV19	-	TRBJ1-1	13	ASSIGGGGRTEAF
TRBV18	-	TRBJ1-1	12	ASSPRRGDTEAF
TRBV5-5	-	TRBJ2-1	15	ASSLASSGGARSEQF
TRBV7-9	-	TRBJ1-3	11	ASSLAGQGDRL
TRBV18	-	TRBJ1-5	11	ASSPDREQPQH
TRBV18	-	TRBJ1-3	13	ASSVTGGSGNTIY
TRBV2	-	TRBJ2-5	13	ASSPITSGMETQY
TRBV28	-	TRBJ2-3	13	ASSTPSGNTDTQY
TRBV7-2	-	TRBJ1-2	16	ASSPNQGTQSLLYGYT
TRBV18	-	TRBJ1-1	12	ASSPGTGFGEAF
TRBV19	-	TRBJ2-7	13	ASSLTGQSSYEQY
TRBV6-5	few	TRBJ1-3	13	ASSYSGYSGNTIY
TRBV7-9	-	TRBJ1-2	14	ASSLGTSDRVNGYT
TRBV11-2	-	TRBJ2-6	15	ASSLTTLVSGANVLT
TRBV5-1	-	TRBJ1-4	12	ASSLEQSQGKLF
TRBV13	-	TRBJ2-7	11	ASSSRQVYEQY
TRBV7-6	-	TRBJ2-7	11	ASSLETGVEQY
TRBV5-1	-	TRBJ1-1	12	ASSLIGQGALTF
TRBV28	-	TRBJ1-1	9	ASFLNTEAF
TRBV28	many	TRBJ1-1	14	ASSLGGGLGAVEAF
TRBV18	-	TRBJ1-1	14	ASSPLANSPNTEAF
TRBV15	-	TRBJ2-4	14	ATSEWDRVGKNIQY
TRBV5-1	-	TRBJ2-7	12	ASSLGAETYEQY
TRBV11-1	-	TRBJ2-1	13	ASSAIAGPYNEQF
TRBV27	-	TRBJ1-1	12	ASSLSAPTTEAF